The next 6 T cell receptor beta chains were all read from a single sample in a study of early stage breast cancer tumors. Clones were read by immunoSEQ multiplex PCR, and TCRdb kept only the in-frame ones, dropping some. Seen here are more than 55,000 clones, roughly 80% observed once, and the top ten hold less than 4%. The specimen was blood. All receptors derive from a young adult with breast cancer.

The table lists this clone with a count of one. For the CDR3, the DNA is TGTGCCAGCAGTTTTGATCGACCCACAGATACGCAGTATTTT. This codes for CASSFDRPTDTQYF. This rearrangement joins TRBV28 to TRBJ2-3; no clear D gene. V was shortened by 3 bases and J by 2 bases, with 9 bases between the two germline ends. There are 14 residues in the CDR3. CDR1 is MDHEN, CDR2 SYDVKM, per germline.

This chain joins TRBV19 and TRBJ1-3, with D unclear. V was trimmed by 4 bases and J by 3 bases, leaving 7 bases between them. CDR1 and CDR2 from the germline V gene are LNHDA and SQIVND (reference sequence). This CDR3 contains 13 residues. CDR3 protein: CASSTHSGNTIYF. The CDR3 nucleotides read TGTGCCAGTAGTACGCACAGTGGAAACACCATATATTTT.

The chain uses TRBV5-4 and TRBJ1-1; unclear D gene. The length of the CDR3 is 14 residues. V was pared by 3 bases and J by 1 base, with 10 bases between. The V gene's germline CDR1 is SGHNT and CDR2 YYREEE (reference sequence). The CDR3 reads CASSSGMRNTEAFF. CDR3 bases: TGTGCCAGCAGCTCCGGAATGCGGAACACTGAAGCTTTCTTT.

This clone was counted a single time. V is TRBV5-1 and J is TRBJ1-1; D possibly corresponds to TRBD1 (6 bases). V was shortened by 0 bases and J by 1 base, with 13 bases between the two germline ends. This CDR3 has 16 residues. Germline CDR1 and CDR2: SGHRS and YFSETQ. CDR3: CASSLASHRANTEAFF. CDR3 nucleotides: TGCGCCAGCAGCTTGGCCTCCCACAGGGCGAACACTGAAGCTTTCTTT.

V is TRBV7-6 and J is TRBJ1-1; possible D gene TRBD1, 5 bases. The V gene lost 1 base and the J gene lost 0 bases, with 21 bases spanning the gap. The CDR3 length is 19 residues. Germline V lookup: CDR1 SGHVS, CDR2 FNYEAQ. The CDR3 region has the DNA TGTGCCAGCAGCTTAGTGGCGGTCTCGGCAGGGAACATGAACACTGAAGCTTTCTTT. This encodes CASSLVAVSAGNMNTEAFF.

This clone was seen a few times. Here the CDR3 reads CASSFGPSYEQYF. The CDR3 coding sequence is TGTGCCAGTAGTTTCGGTCCCTCCTACGAGCAGTACTTC. The chain combines TRBV19 with TRBJ2-7, with D hard to call. Germline CDR1 and CDR2: LNHDA and SQIVND (reference sequence). With 5 bases removed from V and 0 bases from J, the gap between germline ends came to 8 bases. The CDR3 covers 13 residues.